What follows is one T cell receptor beta chain and its context. What it binds is not known. These data originate in a study of shared clonotypes between healthy human individuals. Generated by immunoSEQ multiplex PCR, the TCRdb table keeps only in-frame clones and is missing some. This sample has roughly 2.6 million clones, with approximately 94% found just once. Study results and limitations: Estimated richness values were generally larger in naive subsets than in memory subsets.

Sequencing was done on a sample of naive CD4+ T cells sorted from blood. Subset denoted: CD45RA+ positively selected. The sequence was collected from a man aged 18-30 years in good health.

DNA for the CDR3: TGTGCCAGCTCACGCAGACTGGAAGATACGCAGTATTTT. This encodes CASSRRLEDTQYF. V usage is TRBV18 and J usage is TRBJ2-3; D is unclear. The V gene's germline CDR1 is KGHSH and CDR2 LQKENI. This CDR3 is built from 13 residues. Trimming cost V 4 bases and J 5 bases, with 10 bases left between them.